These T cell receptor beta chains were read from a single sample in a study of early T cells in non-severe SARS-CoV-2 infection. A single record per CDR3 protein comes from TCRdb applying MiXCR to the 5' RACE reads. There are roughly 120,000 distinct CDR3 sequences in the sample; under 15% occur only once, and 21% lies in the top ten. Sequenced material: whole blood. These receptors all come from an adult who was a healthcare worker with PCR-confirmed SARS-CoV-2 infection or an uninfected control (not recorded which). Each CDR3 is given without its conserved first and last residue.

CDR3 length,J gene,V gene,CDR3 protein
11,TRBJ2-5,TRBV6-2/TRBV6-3,ASSSPGGGTQY
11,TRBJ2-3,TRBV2,ASSGDGRDTQY
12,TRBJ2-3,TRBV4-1,ASSQERVLDTQY
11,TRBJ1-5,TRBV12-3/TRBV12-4,ASSWDSNQPQH
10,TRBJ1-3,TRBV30,ACDNSGNTIY
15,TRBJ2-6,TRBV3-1,ASSHRLTYAGANVLT
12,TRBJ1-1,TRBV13,ASSLMAGNTEAF
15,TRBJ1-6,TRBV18,ASSPPVHPGANSPLH
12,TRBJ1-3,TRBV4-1,ASSPEAGGNTIY
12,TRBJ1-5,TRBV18,ASSPVKGDQPQH
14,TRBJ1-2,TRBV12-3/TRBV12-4,ASSLGTAGGNYGYT
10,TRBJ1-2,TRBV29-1,SVVGAHSGYT
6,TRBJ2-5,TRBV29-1,SVEWGT
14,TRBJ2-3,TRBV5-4,ASSLAGGLSTDTQY
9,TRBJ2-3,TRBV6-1,AIIGGRRQY
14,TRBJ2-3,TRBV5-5,ASRLSWGPEEDTQY
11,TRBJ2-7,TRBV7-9,ASSPQSSYEQY
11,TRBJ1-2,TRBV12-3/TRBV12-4,ASSLSRTSGYT
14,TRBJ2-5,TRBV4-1,ASSQAWGTSQETQY
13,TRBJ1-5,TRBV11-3,ASSLGGDGHQPQH
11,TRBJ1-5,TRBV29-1,SVQGAGNQPQH
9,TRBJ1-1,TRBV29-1,SGQVNTEAF
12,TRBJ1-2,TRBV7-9,ASSSTLTNYGYT
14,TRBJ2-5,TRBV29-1,SVVLLPIAIQETQY
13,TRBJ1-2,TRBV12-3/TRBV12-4,ASSRGEIANYGYT
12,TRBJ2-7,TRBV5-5,ASSAHRVTYEQY
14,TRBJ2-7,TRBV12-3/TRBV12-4,ASSSHYYGTTYEQY
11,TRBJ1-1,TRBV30,AWSPSMGGEAF
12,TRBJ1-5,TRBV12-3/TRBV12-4,ASSYLYSNQPQH
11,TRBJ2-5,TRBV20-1,SAATTGVETQY
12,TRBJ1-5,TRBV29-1,SVTSGAGNQPQH
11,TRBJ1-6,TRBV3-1,ASSQVDQAPLH
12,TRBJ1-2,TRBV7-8,ASSLAPIGRGYT
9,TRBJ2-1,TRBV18,ASSPENEQF
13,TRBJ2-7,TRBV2,ASSFQAGDPYEQY
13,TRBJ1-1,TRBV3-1,ASSHLDREGSQAF
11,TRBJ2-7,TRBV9,ASSVDGSYEQY
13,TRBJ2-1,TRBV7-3,ASSFGSRSYNEQF
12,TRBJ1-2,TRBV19,ASSIGLPSDGYT
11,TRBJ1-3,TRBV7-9,ASKQGAGNTIY
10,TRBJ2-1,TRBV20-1,SAYTGPNEQF
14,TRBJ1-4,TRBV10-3,AISRQGLIMNEKLF
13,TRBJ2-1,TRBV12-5,ASGLVAGSPSEQF
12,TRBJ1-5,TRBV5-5,ASSLTGTDQPQH
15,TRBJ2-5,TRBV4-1,ASSQEGPGHSQETQY
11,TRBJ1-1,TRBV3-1,ASSQVDSRPAF
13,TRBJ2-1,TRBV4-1,ASSQSGQGYNEQF
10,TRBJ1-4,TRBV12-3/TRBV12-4,ASSRGGEKLF
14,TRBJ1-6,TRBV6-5,ASKSDPGQLNSPLH
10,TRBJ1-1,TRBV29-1,SVDPTGTEAF
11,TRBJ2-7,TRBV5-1,ASSDGGGYEQY
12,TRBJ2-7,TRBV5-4,ASSSGQRTYEQY
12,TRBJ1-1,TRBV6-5,ASSPQDRNTEAF